The T cell receptor (beta chain) described here comes from a study of blood T cell repertoires in COVID-19. The CDR3 consists of 17 residues. Germline lookup yields CDR1 SNHLY and CDR2 FYNNEI. Trimming left V 7 bases short and J 5 bases short, with 24 bases between. In the original processing: From reference gene primer amplification, estimates of nucleated cell counts were derived. Repertoires were generated with immunoSEQ multiplex PCR, while TCRdb's copy carries only in-frame clones and drops some. That table is the source of V, J and clone size, and D and trimming were worked out from the DNA. The table lists roughly 430,000 clones, nearly 90% of them singletons.

The chain carries TRBV2 and TRBJ2-1, with D perhaps matching TRBD2 (7 bases). Sequenced sample: PBMCs or T cells enriched from blood (not recorded which). This receptor was taken from a woman in her late teens or twenties who had been exposed to COVID-19. The CDR3 nucleotides are TGTGCCAGCATCCGGGGGGCCAGTGCCCTTTACGACAATGAGCAGTTCTTC. Its translation is CASIRGASALYDNEQFF.